A selection of T cell receptor beta chains follows, all from one sample in a study of blood T cell repertoires in COVID-19. Assay: immunoSEQ multiplex PCR; the TCRdb copy retains only in-frame clones and omits some. The data contain about 180,000 clones, 80% to 85% of them singletons. Sequenced input: peripheral blood. The receptors were gathered from a woman aged 40-49 years with COVID-19, enrolled during active disease. Each CDR3 is given with its conserved first and last residue. A D gene is named only where the DNA matches it firmly. A clone size is listed for some rows: how often the clone was seen (once, few, many), or a class if it is expanded.

size: .
length: 15
D: TRBD1
V: TRBV18
J: TRBJ1-4
CDR3: CASAPKGQTMEKLFF
DNA: TGTGCCAGCGCACCAAAGGGACAGACCATGGAAAAACTGTTTTTT

size: .
length: 15
D: TRBD1
V: TRBV6-5
J: TRBJ2-7
CDR3: CASRGGDRASYEQYF
DNA: TGTGCCAGCAGGGGTGGGGACAGGGCCTCCTACGAGCAGTACTTC

size: .
length: 13
D: .
V: TRBV3-1/TRBV3-2
J: TRBJ2-3
CDR3: CASRGGPGDTQYF
DNA: TGTGCCAGCAGGGGGGGGCCTGGGGATACGCAGTATTTT

size: .
length: 13
D: TRBD1
V: TRBV11-3
J: TRBJ1-1
CDR3: CASSFGTAYEAFF
DNA: TGTGCCAGCAGCTTTGGGACAGCCTATGAAGCTTTCTTT

size: .
length: 15
D: TRBD2
V: TRBV5-4
J: TRBJ2-7
CDR3: CASSRMGTSGPEQYF
DNA: TGTGCCAGCAGCCGCATGGGGACTAGCGGTCCCGAGCAGTACTTC

size: .
length: 17
D: TRBD1
V: TRBV7-9
J: TRBJ2-7
CDR3: CASYGPGQAQSSYEQYF
DNA: TGTGCCAGCTACGGCCCGGGACAGGCCCAGAGCTCCTACGAGCAGTACTTC

size: few
length: 14
D: TRBD1
V: TRBV28
J: TRBJ2-1
CDR3: CASRSGTGYNEQFF
DNA: TGTGCCAGCAGGTCCGGGACAGGGTACAATGAGCAGTTCTTC

size: .
length: 15
D: TRBD2
V: TRBV7-3
J: TRBJ2-1
CDR3: CASSPRTSGDNEQFF
DNA: TGTGCCAGCAGCCCCCGGACTAGCGGAGACAATGAGCAGTTCTTC

size: once
length: 12
D: .
V: TRBV13
J: TRBJ2-7
CDR3: CASSLVPSEQYF
DNA: TGTGCCAGCAGCTTAGTCCCTTCCGAGCAGTACTTC

size: .
length: 14
D: TRBD1
V: TRBV27
J: TRBJ1-2
CDR3: CASRGQGAVYGYTF
DNA: TGTGCCAGCAGGGGACAGGGGGCGGTCTATGGCTACACCTTC

size: .
length: 13
D: .
V: TRBV18
J: TRBJ2-1
CDR3: CASSPRTSDEQFF
DNA: TGTGCCAGCTCACCACGGACAAGCGATGAGCAGTTCTTC

size: once
length: 16
D: .
V: TRBV7-3
J: TRBJ1-1
CDR3: CASSLELGPMNTEAFF
DNA: TGTGCCAGCAGCCTGGAGCTGGGGCCGATGAACACTGAAGCTTTCTTT

size: .
length: 15
D: TRBD1
V: TRBV27
J: TRBJ2-7
CDR3: CASTPSGQGAREQYF
DNA: TGTGCCAGCACCCCATCAGGACAGGGGGCGCGAGAGCAGTACTTC

size: .
length: 15
D: .
V: TRBV5-1
J: TRBJ2-7
CDR3: CASSLLEFLPYEQYF
DNA: TGCGCCAGCAGCTTACTAGAATTCCTTCCCTACGAGCAGTACTTC

size: .
length: 12
D: .
V: TRBV15
J: TRBJ1-5
CDR3: CATSRDIQPQHF
DNA: TGTGCCACCAGCAGAGATATCCAGCCCCAGCATTTT

size: .
length: 19
D: TRBD1
V: TRBV24-1
J: TRBJ1-2
CDR3: CATSDNPGQGRGLAYGYTF
DNA: TGTGCCACCAGTGATAACCCCGGACAGGGGAGGGGGCTGGCCTATGGCTACACCTTC

size: .
length: 14
D: .
V: TRBV9
J: TRBJ2-5
CDR3: CASSRLVGGETQYF
DNA: TGTGCCAGCAGCCGTTTGGTGGGGGGAGAGACCCAGTACTTC

size: .
length: 20
D: .
V: TRBV7-6
J: TRBJ2-7
CDR3: CASSLGFIRGAAPLSYEQYF
DNA: TGTGCCAGCAGCTTAGGGTTTATTCGGGGTGCAGCTCCCCTCTCCTACGAGCAGTACTTC

size: .
length: 14
D: .
V: TRBV10-1
J: TRBJ1-2
CDR3: CASSESTDYYGYTF
DNA: TGCGCCAGCAGTGAGTCGACAGACTACTATGGCTACACCTTC

size: .
length: 15
D: TRBD2
V: TRBV5-1
J: TRBJ2-3
CDR3: CASSFRGRATDTQYF
DNA: TGCGCCAGCAGCTTCCGCGGGAGGGCAACCGATACGCAGTATTTT

size: .
length: 15
D: .
V: TRBV5-5
J: TRBJ1-5
CDR3: CASSQRPGQIQPQHF
DNA: TGTGCCAGCAGCCAGAGACCGGGACAAATTCAGCCCCAGCATTTT

size: .
length: 15
D: TRBD2
V: TRBV19
J: TRBJ2-1
CDR3: CASSIVPGGDNEQFF
DNA: TGTGCCAGTAGTATAGTCCCGGGGGGGGACAATGAGCAGTTCTTC

size: .
length: 15
D: TRBD1
V: TRBV19
J: TRBJ1-5
CDR3: CASTEHGTANQPQHF
DNA: TGTGCCAGCACCGAACATGGGACAGCGAATCAGCCCCAGCATTTT

size: .
length: 14
D: TRBD2
V: TRBV27
J: TRBJ2-1
CDR3: CASSFSGGPNEQFF
DNA: TGTGCCAGCAGTTTTAGCGGGGGACCCAATGAGCAGTTCTTC

size: .
length: 14
D: .
V: TRBV10-1
J: TRBJ1-5
CDR3: CASSAGGDGQPQHF
DNA: TGCGCCAGCAGTGCGGGGGGGGATGGTCAGCCCCAGCATTTT

size: .
length: 16
D: TRBD1
V: TRBV19
J: TRBJ1-4
CDR3: CASSALYEGAHEKLFF
DNA: TGTGCCAGTAGTGCACTTTATGAGGGGGCGCATGAAAAACTGTTTTTT

size: .
length: 14
D: .
V: TRBV3-1/TRBV3-2
J: TRBJ1-2
CDR3: CASSQVVEGGGYTF
DNA: TGTGCCAGCAGCCAAGTAGTCGAGGGTGGGGGCTACACCTTC

size: .
length: 15
D: TRBD1
V: TRBV5-1
J: TRBJ2-5
CDR3: CASSLRGTGQETQYF
DNA: TGCGCCAGCAGCTTGCGTGGGACAGGGCAAGAGACCCAGTACTTC